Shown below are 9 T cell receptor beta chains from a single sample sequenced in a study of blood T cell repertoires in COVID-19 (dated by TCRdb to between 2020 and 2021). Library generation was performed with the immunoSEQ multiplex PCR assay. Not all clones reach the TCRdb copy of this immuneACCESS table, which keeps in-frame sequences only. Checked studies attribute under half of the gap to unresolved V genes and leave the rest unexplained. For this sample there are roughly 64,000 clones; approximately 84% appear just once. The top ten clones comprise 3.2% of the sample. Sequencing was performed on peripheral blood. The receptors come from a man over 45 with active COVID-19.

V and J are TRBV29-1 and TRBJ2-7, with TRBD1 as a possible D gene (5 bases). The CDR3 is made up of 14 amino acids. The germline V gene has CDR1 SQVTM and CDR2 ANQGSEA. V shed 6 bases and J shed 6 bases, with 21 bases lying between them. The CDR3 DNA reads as TGCAGCGTCATGGACCTCGTGCAAACAGGCGAGCAGTACTTC. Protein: CSVMDLVQTGEQYF.

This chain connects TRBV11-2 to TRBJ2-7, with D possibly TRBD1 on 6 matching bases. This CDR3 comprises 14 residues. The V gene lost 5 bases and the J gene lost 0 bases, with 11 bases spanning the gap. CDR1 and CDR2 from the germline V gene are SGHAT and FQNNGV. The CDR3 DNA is TGTGCCAGCAGCATCGGGACAACCTCCTACGAGCAGTACTTC. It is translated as CASSIGTTSYEQYF.

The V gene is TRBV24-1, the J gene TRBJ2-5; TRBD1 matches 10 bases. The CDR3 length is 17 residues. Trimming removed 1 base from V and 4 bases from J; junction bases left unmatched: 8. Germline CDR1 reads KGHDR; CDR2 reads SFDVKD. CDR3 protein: CATSDFGGQGRRETQYF. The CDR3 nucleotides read TGTGCCACCAGTGATTTCGGGGGACAGGGGCGAAGAGAGACCCAGTACTTC.

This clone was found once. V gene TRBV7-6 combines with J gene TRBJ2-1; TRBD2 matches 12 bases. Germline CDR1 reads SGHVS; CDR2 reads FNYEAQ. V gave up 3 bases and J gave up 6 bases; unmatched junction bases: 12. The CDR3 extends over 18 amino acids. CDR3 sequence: CASSFTSAGLAGRNEQFF. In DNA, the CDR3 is TGTGCCAGCAGCTTCACCTCGGCAGGACTAGCGGGGCGCAATGAGCAGTTCTTC.

In nucleotides, the CDR3 is TGTGCCAGCAGCCAAGGGCGAGGACTAGCGGGAGGCAATGAGCAGTTCTTC. Residues: CASSQGRGLAGGNEQFF. V usage is TRBV14 and J usage is TRBJ2-1, with 14 bases lining up with TRBD2. CDR3 length: 17 residues. V shed 1 base and J 6 bases; nucleotides not matched to a gene: 5. Germline V CDR1 and CDR2: SGHDN, FVKESK.

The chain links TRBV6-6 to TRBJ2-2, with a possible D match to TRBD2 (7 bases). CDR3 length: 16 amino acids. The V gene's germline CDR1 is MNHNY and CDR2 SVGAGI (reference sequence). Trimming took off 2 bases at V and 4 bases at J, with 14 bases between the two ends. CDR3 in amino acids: CASSYAGARGTGELFF. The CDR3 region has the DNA TGTGCCAGCAGTTACGCGGGGGCTAGAGGCACCGGGGAGCTGTTTTTT.

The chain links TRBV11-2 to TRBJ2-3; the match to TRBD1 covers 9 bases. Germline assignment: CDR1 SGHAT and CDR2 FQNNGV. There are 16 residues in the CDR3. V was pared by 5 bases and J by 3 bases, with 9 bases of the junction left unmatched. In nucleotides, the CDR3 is TGTGCCAGCAGCCTAATCGGGGACAGGGAGACAGATACGCAGTATTTT. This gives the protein CASSLIGDRETDTQYF.

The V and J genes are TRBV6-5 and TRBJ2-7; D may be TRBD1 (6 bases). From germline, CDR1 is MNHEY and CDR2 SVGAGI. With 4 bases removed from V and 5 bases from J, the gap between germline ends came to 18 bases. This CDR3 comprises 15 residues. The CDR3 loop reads CASSSSYRVGHEQYF. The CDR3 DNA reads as TGTGCCAGCAGTTCATCATACAGGGTAGGGCACGAGCAGTACTTC.

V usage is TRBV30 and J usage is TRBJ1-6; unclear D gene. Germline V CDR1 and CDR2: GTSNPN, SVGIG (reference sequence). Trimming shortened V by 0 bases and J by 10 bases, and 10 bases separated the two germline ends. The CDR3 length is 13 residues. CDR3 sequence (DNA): TGTGCCTGGAGTGTGGCCGGGAACTCACCCCTCCACTTT. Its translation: CAWSVAGNSPLHF.